Listed below are T cell receptor beta chains from one sample, sequenced in a study of response to subunit inactivated influenza vaccine. TCRdb analysed the RT-PCR reads with MiXCR anew, one entry per CDR3 protein. Of 650,000 to 850,000 distinct CDR3 sequences in the sample, approximately 15% were seen once. This material consisted of PBMCs from blood, taken around 15 days before vaccination. The receptors here all came from a man aged 45 to 65 who received an inactivated influenza vaccine. Each CDR3 is given with its conserved first and last residue. A D gene is named only where the DNA matches it firmly. A clone size is listed for some rows: how often the clone was seen (once, few, many), or a class if it is expanded.

d_call,v_call,clone_size,j_call,cdr3_nt,cdr3_aa
.,TRBV14,many,TRBJ2-1,TGTGCCAGCAGCCAAATTGAGCCTGCCTCCTTGCAGTTCTTC,CASSQIEPASLQFF
TRBD2,TRBV29-1,few,TRBJ2-1,TGCAGCGTTTACAGCGGGAGTTGGAATGAGCAGTTCTTC,CSVYSGSWNEQFF
.,TRBV12-3/TRBV12-4,.,TRBJ2-2,TGTGCCAGCAGTTTAGTGGGCGGGTACACCGGGGAGCTGTTTTTT,CASSLVGGYTGELFF
.,TRBV2,.,TRBJ1-2,TGTGCCAGCAGTGGTGGCCCAGGAGGCCAAACCCCGCTCTATGGCTACACCTTC,CASSGGPGGQTPLYGYTF
.,TRBV6-6,.,TRBJ1-5,TGTGCCAGCACCTTGCTCGAGAATCAGCCCCAGCATTTT,CASTLLENQPQHF
TRBD2,TRBV7-2,once,TRBJ2-1,TGTGCCAGCAGCTTAGAAGACCGGGGGGGGCAGTTCTTC,CASSLEDRGGQFF
.,TRBV7-2,.,TRBJ2-7,TGTGCCAGCAGCACCAACGCCCATCCTGGCGAGCAGTACTTC,CASSTNAHPGEQYF
.,TRBV6-5,.,TRBJ2-5,TGTGCCAGCAGTTACGTCGGCACACAAGAGACCCAGTACTTC,CASSYVGTQETQYF
.,TRBV20-1,few,TRBJ2-7,TGCAGTGCTAGGAACCCCGGGACCAGAACTTACGAGCAGTACTTC,CSARNPGTRTYEQYF
TRBD2,TRBV10-3,few,TRBJ2-7,TGTGCCATCGCGCCTAGCGGGGTTTACTACGAGCAGTACTTC,CAIAPSGVYYEQYF
TRBD2,TRBV20-1,.,TRBJ2-7,TGCAGTGCTAGATTGTCTAGCGGGAACTACGAGCAGTACTTC,CSARLSSGNYEQYF
.,TRBV7-2,.,TRBJ2-3,TGTGCCAGCAGCCGCTCTAGCAGAGATACGCAGTATTTT,CASSRSSRDTQYF
.,TRBV7-7,many,TRBJ2-3,TGTGCTAGCTCCTACCCGGGAGCAGATACGCAGTATTTT,CASSYPGADTQYF
TRBD1,TRBV7-2,many,TRBJ1-1,TGTGCCAGCAGCTTAGCCGGGACAGGGGGCACTGAAGCTTTCTTT,CASSLAGTGGTEAFF
.,TRBV9,.,TRBJ2-1,TGTGCCAGCAGCGTAGGGCAGGGGATGGGCAATGAGCAGTTCTTC,CASSVGQGMGNEQFF
TRBD1,TRBV7-3,.,TRBJ2-5,TGTGCCAGCAGCTTACGCCCGGGACAGGGGGAGACCCAGTACTTC,CASSLRPGQGETQYF
.,TRBV7-2,many,TRBJ2-5,TGTGCCAGCAGCTTAGCGCTATGGGAGACCCAGTACTTC,CASSLALWETQYF
.,TRBV20-1,few,TRBJ2-5,TGCAGTGCCCCTGACAGAATCGACCAAGAGACCCAGTACTTC,CSAPDRIDQETQYF
.,TRBV27,.,TRBJ2-1,TGTGCCAGCAGTTTCATAGGGATGAATGAGCAGTTCTTC,CASSFIGMNEQFF
.,TRBV20-1,.,TRBJ1-1,TGCAGTGCCGATCCTAGCGAGCGGGCTGGAAACACTGAAGCTTTCTTT,CSADPSERAGNTEAFF
.,TRBV9,.,TRBJ2-7,TGTGCCAGCAGCGTAGGGGAGAGCAGTACAAGGGGCTACGAGCAGTACTTC,CASSVGESSTRGYEQYF
TRBD1,TRBV18,few,TRBJ2-7,TGTGCCAGCTCACTAACTCCGGGACAGGGGGCCTACGAGCAGTACTTC,CASSLTPGQGAYEQYF
TRBD1,TRBV27,many,TRBJ2-7,TGTGCCAGCAGTGCAAGGGACAGGGTGAGCGAGCAGTACTTC,CASSARDRVSEQYF
.,TRBV7-8,.,TRBJ2-7,TGTGCCAGCAGCTGGGGACCGACCAACTACGAGCAGTACTTC,CASSWGPTNYEQYF
.,TRBV7-8,few,TRBJ1-1,TGTGCCAGCAGCTTAGCCCTGGGGGCGCGAGGGAACACTGAAGCTTTCTTT,CASSLALGARGNTEAFF